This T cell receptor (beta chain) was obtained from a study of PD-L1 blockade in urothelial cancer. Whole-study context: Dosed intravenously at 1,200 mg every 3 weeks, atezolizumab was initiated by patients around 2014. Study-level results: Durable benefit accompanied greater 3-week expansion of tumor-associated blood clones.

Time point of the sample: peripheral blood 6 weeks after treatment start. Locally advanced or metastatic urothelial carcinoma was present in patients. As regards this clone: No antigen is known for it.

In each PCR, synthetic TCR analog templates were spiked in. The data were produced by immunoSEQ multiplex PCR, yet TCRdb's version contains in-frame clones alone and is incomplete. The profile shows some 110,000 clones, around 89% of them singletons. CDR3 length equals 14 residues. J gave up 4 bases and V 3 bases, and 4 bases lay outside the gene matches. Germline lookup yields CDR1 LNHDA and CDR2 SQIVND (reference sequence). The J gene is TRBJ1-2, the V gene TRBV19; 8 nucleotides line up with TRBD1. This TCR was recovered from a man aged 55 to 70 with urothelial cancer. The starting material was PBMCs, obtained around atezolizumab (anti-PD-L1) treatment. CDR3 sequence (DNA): TGTGCCAGTAGTATTACAGGGGGGATCTATGGCTACACCTTC. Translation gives CASSITGGIYGYTF.